One and the same sample provided the 31 T cell receptor beta chains below, sequenced in a study of T-cell reconstitution after alpha-beta-depleted transplantation in children. Unique molecular identifiers were built into the TCRbeta library. TCRdb used MiXCR to reprocess the PCR reads, holding one entry per CDR3 protein. The repertoire holds more than 400,000 distinct CDR3 sequences, with about an eighth as singletons. Sequencing used PBMCs, mostly from graft donor cells, obtained 180 days after TCRalphabeta/CD19-depleted stem cell transplant. These receptors all come from a female patient aged 2-15 years who had a stem cell transplant for aplastic anemia, so the T cells may come from the graft donor.

This clonotype was seen at least ten times. The chain combines TRBV3-1 with TRBJ2-7, with 7 bases fitting TRBD1. This CDR3 spans 16 amino acids. Losses at the gene ends were 4 bases for V and 2 bases for J; bases not matched to a gene: 11. Germline V gene data show CDR1 as LGHDT and CDR2 as YNNKEL (reference sequence). The CDR3: CASSLGTAGSPYEQYF. The CDR3 region has the DNA TGTGCCAGCAGCCTCGGGACAGCTGGGAGCCCCTACGAGCAGTACTTC.

V is TRBV14 and J is TRBJ2-1; TRBD2 matches at 9 bases. Germline CDR1 and CDR2: SGHDN and FVKESK. Losses at the gene ends were 1 base for V and 2 bases for J; bases not matched to a gene: 9. This CDR3 comprises 18 residues. CDR3 sequence reads: CASSQVNGLAFPYNEQFF. The CDR3 DNA reads TGTGCCAGCAGCCAAGTGAACGGACTAGCGTTTCCCTACAATGAGCAGTTCTTC.

This chain connects TRBV7-2 to TRBJ2-7; 7 nucleotides match TRBD1. The CDR3 runs 12 residues. Trimming removed 6 bases from V and 6 bases from J; junction bases left unmatched: 5. Germline values: CDR1 SGHTA, CDR2 FQGNSA. The CDR3 region has the DNA TGTGCCAGCAGTTTGACAGGGCGCGAGCAGTACGTC. It specifies CASSLTGREQYV.

This clonotype came up a few times. CDR3 DNA sequence: TGCGCCAGCAGCTACCAGCCCAGGGATTTGAGCGGGAGCTATGAAAAACTGTTTTTT. This codes for CASSYQPRDLSGSYEKLFF. The chain is built from TRBV5-1 and TRBJ1-4; weak D call: TRBD1 (5 bases). The CDR3 runs 19 residues. CDR1 SGHRS and CDR2 YFSETQ come from the germline V gene. With 3 bases removed from V and 6 bases from J, the gap between germline ends came to 27 bases.

V gene TRBV27 combines with J gene TRBJ2-1; the match to TRBD2 covers 8 bases. V was clipped by 5 bases and J by 0 bases; unmatched bases: 15. The V gene's germline CDR1 is MNHEY and CDR2 SMNVEV (reference sequence). The CDR3 consists of 19 residues. The CDR3 spells CASSVQWLAGRSSYNEQFF. CDR3 DNA: TGTGCCAGCAGTGTTCAATGGCTAGCGGGCAGGAGCTCCTACAATGAGCAGTTCTTC.

This clonotype was counted many times. This chain uses TRBV7-2 with TRBJ2-2; tentative D call: TRBD1 (6 bases). V lost 4 bases and J 6 bases, leaving 12 bases between the germline ends. The CDR3 is made up of 14 amino acids. The germline CDR1 and CDR2 sequences are SGHTA and FQGNSA. DNA for the CDR3: TGTGCCAGCAGCTCTCAACAGGGTTCCGGGGAGCTGTTTTTT. It specifies CASSSQQGSGELFF.

This clonotype was recorded at least ten times. The chain employs TRBV28 and TRBJ2-7; D may match TRBD1 or TRBD2 (5 bases each). The V end lost 7 bases, the J end lost 5 bases, and 15 bases lay between the germline ends. Germline V gene sequence: CDR1 MDHEN, CDR2 SYDVKM. The CDR3 covers 13 residues. CDR3 sequence (DNA): TGTGCCAGCATCGGGGCCGAAGGGGACGAGCAGTACGTC. Its protein product is CASIGAEGDEQYV.

This clonotype was observed many times. This chain links TRBV12-3 or TRBV12-4 with TRBJ1-1; D gene uncertain. CDR3 length: 14 amino acids. The germline V and J ends were trimmed by 1 base and 0 bases, with 6 bases remaining between them. In DNA form, the CDR3 reads TGTGCCAGCAGTTTAGAAGGTCTGAACACTGAAGCTTTCTTT. Protein product: CASSLEGLNTEAFF.

The CDR3 loop is CASNTGTISTDTQYF. The CDR3 DNA is TGTGCCAGCAACACCGGGACTATTAGCACAGATACGCAGTATTTT. This sequence joins TRBV6-4 and TRBJ2-3; 7 bases fit TRBD2. The V segment lost 7 bases and the J segment 0 bases; nucleotides outside the gene matches: 7. The CDR3 has 15 residues. Germline CDR1 reads MRHNA; CDR2 reads SNTAGT.

This clonotype was counted a few times. The chain joins TRBV7-9 to TRBJ2-3, with D tentatively TRBD1 (6 bases). Germline-derived CDR1 and CDR2 are SEHNR and FQNEAQ (reference sequence). The CDR3 spans 15 residues. V lost 7 bases, J lost 2 bases, and 16 bases lay in between. The CDR3: CASTQTGGNTDTQYF. The CDR3 nucleotides read TGTGCCAGCACGCAGACAGGTGGGAACACAGATACGCAGTATTTT.

This clonotype has at least ten counts. The chain links TRBV5-1 to TRBJ1-1; possible D gene TRBD1, 5 bases. The CDR3 is 12 amino acids. Looked up from germline, CDR1 is SGHRS and CDR2 is YFSETQ. Trimming pared 4 bases from V and 4 bases from J, leaving 8 bases between. CDR3 nucleotide sequence: TGCGCCAGCAGCGGGGGAAGCACTGAAGCTTTCTTT. It translates to CASSGGSTEAFF.

V usage is TRBV2 and J usage is TRBJ2-7; D possibly corresponds to TRBD1 (7 bases). There are 21 residues in the CDR3. The germline CDR1 and CDR2 sequences are SNHLY and FYNNEI. Written as DNA, the CDR3 is TGTGCCACCAGTGAAAAGAGGACAGGTGGATCCATTTTCGGGGGTCATAGCGAGCAGTACGTC. This codes for CATSEKRTGGSIFGGHSEQYV.

The J gene is TRBJ2-3, the V gene TRBV11-2; the match to TRBD2 covers 12 bases. Per the germline V gene, CDR1 is SGHAT and CDR2 is FQNNGV. The CDR3 is made up of 19 amino acids. The V segment lost 5 bases and the J segment 3 bases; nucleotides outside the gene matches: 15. This chain's CDR3 is CASSLRGLAGLGSTDTQYF. The CDR3 region has the DNA TGTGCCAGCAGCCTGCGGGGACTAGCGGGCCTGGGGAGTACAGATACGCAGTATTTT. The full variable domain, its missing parts supplied by reference TRBV11-2 and TRBJ2-3, is EAGVAQSPRYKIIEKRQSVAFWCNPISGHATLYWYQQILGQGPKLLIQFQNNGVVDDSQLPKDRFSAERLKGVDSTLKIQPAKLEDSAVYLCASSLRGLAGLGSTDTQYFGPGTRLTVL.

This clonotype was counted only a few times. The rearrangement uses TRBV7-9 and TRBJ2-5; possibly TRBD1 for D (6 bases). The germline V gene has CDR1 SEHNR and CDR2 FQNEAQ (reference sequence). CDR3 length: 14 amino acids. V lost 4 bases to trimming and J lost 5 bases, with 14 bases between them. CDR3 DNA: TGTGCCAGCAGCTATGAGACAGGTTCGGAGACCCAGTACTTC. It yields the protein CASSYETGSETQYF.

The chain couples TRBV6-5 to TRBJ2-7, with D perhaps TRBD1 (5 bases). Germline values: CDR1 MNHEY, CDR2 SVGAGI. Trimming took 3 bases from V and 0 from J, leaving 6 bases between them. CDR3 length equals 13 residues. The CDR3 spells CASSYDSSYEQYF. The CDR3 nucleotides are TGTGCCAGCAGTTATGACAGCTCCTACGAGCAGTACTTC.

The V and J genes are TRBV28 and TRBJ2-1; 13 nucleotides line up with TRBD2. The J segment lost 9 bases and the V segment lost 5 bases, leaving 7 bases of the junction unmatched. Germline values: CDR1 MDHEN, CDR2 SYDVKM. CDR3 length: 15 amino acids. The CDR3 spells CASSAGLAGVREQFF. The CDR3 DNA is TGTGCCAGCAGTGCCGGACTAGCGGGAGTCCGTGAGCAGTTCTTC.

The DNA of the CDR3 is TGTGCCAGCAGCTTAAAGGGTGGCTACAATGAGCAGTTCTTC. This gives the protein CASSLKGGYNEQFF. The chain joins TRBV7-6 to TRBJ2-1; D gene ambiguous. The CDR3 has 14 residues. Per germline, CDR1 SGHVS and CDR2 FNYEAQ. Between the trimmed V and J ends, which lost 2 bases and 3 bases, there was a span of 8 bases.

The rearrangement joins TRBV20-1 to TRBJ2-5; 9 nucleotides align to TRBD1. Germline V gives CDR1 DFQATT, CDR2 SNEGSKA (reference sequence). CDR3 length: 14 amino acids. V trimming: 3 bases; J trimming: 2 bases; junction bases outside the gene matches: 4. The CDR3 DNA sequence: TGCAGTGCTAGTGCCGGGACAGGGCAAGAGACCCAGTACTTC. It encodes CSASAGTGQETQYF.

The chain combines TRBV27 with TRBJ2-5; 10 nucleotides align to TRBD2. Germline loops: CDR1 MNHEY, CDR2 SMNVEV (reference sequence). The CDR3 is made up of 15 amino acids. The trim removed 5 bases at V and 2 bases at J, leaving 5 bases unmatched. For the CDR3, the DNA is TGTGCCAGCAGTCTTCTAGCGGGAGAACAAGAGACCCAGTACTTC. Translated: CASSLLAGEQETQYF.

In this sample, this clonotype turned up a few times. This rearrangement joins TRBV6-5 to TRBJ2-2; D gene unclear. The CDR3 runs 14 residues. The germline V gene encodes CDR1 MNHEY and CDR2 SVGAGI. The germline V and J ends were trimmed by 8 bases and 2 bases, with 12 bases remaining between them. Here the CDR3 DNA reads TGTGCCAGCTCCCAAGGTCTCAACACCGGGGAGCTGTTTTTT. Its protein is CASSQGLNTGELFF.

The rearrangement uses TRBV12-3 or TRBV12-4 and TRBJ1-2, with D possibly TRBD1 on 6 matching bases. The CDR3 runs 13 residues. Trimming left V 7 bases short and J 6 bases short, with 15 bases between. This CDR3 is CASTPLRGDGYTF. The CDR3 region has the DNA TGTGCCAGCACCCCTCTCAGGGGAGATGGCTACACCTTC.

This clonotype was counted only a few times. The rearrangement links TRBV28 to TRBJ2-1, with TRBD2 identical over 10 bases. The CDR3 is 21 amino acids. Germline assignment: CDR1 MDHEN and CDR2 SYDVKM. The V gene end was trimmed by 5 bases and the J gene end by 0 bases; junction bases not matched to a gene: 19. The CDR3 DNA is TGTGCCAGCAGTACTACAACCGGGACTAGCGCCGGTCGAGACTCCTACAATGAGCAGTTCTTC. Residues: CASSTTTGTSAGRDSYNEQFF.

This chain's CDR3 is CSVEALRDGPPLKYF. CDR3 bases: TGCAGCGTTGAAGCCCTTAGGGACGGTCCCCCACTGAAGTACTTC. The V gene is TRBV29-1, the J gene TRBJ2-5; the D gene could be TRBD1 or TRBD2 (5 bases each). V was pared by 1 base and J by 12 bases, with 24 bases between. Germline V gene data show CDR1 as SQVTM and CDR2 as ANQGSEA. This CDR3 comprises 15 residues. The variable domain in full, with the rest retrieved from reference TRBV29-1 and TRBJ2-5, is SAVISQKPSRDICQRGTSLTIQCQVDSQVTMMFWYRQQPGQSLTLIATANQGSEATYESGFVIDKFPISRPNLTFSTLTVSNMSPEDSSIYLCSVEALRDGPPLKYFGPGTRLLVL.

This clonotype was counted many times. This chain connects TRBV12-3 or TRBV12-4 to TRBJ2-3; 9 bases match TRBD2. CDR3 length: 14 residues. With 5 bases clipped from V and 3 bases from J, the junction kept 3 bases outside the gene matches. CDR3: CASSRSGRTDTQYF. The DNA of the CDR3 is TGTGCCAGCAGTCGAAGCGGGAGGACAGATACGCAGTATTTT.

This chain connects TRBV20-1 to TRBJ2-4, with 11 bases aligning to TRBD2. This CDR3 region has 14 residues. The V and J ends lost 6 bases and 7 bases, in that order; junction bases with no gene match: 8. From germline, CDR1 is DFQATT and CDR2 SNEGSKA (reference sequence). The CDR3 protein is CSADSSGRGNIQYF. CDR3 coding DNA: TGCAGTGCCGACAGTAGCGGGAGGGGTAACATTCAGTACTTC.

This clonotype came up a few times. The rearrangement uses TRBV6-1 and TRBJ1-2, with D perhaps TRBD1 (5 bases). The germline V and J ends were trimmed by 7 bases and 8 bases, with 20 bases remaining between them. The CDR3 covers 14 residues. CDR1 MNHNS and CDR2 SASEGT come from the germline V gene. CDR3 in amino acids: CASTEQEGSKGYTF. CDR3 DNA sequence: TGTGCCAGCACGGAACAGGAGGGTTCTAAAGGCTACACCTTC.

This clonotype has just one count. Germline is not matched at one junction end, which may reflect a read error. The chain joins TRBV12-3 or TRBV12-4 to TRBJ2-3; D could derive from TRBD1 or TRBD2 (6 bases each). This CDR3 comprises 13 residues. As DNA, the CDR3 is TGTACCAGCAGTTTAGGGGGGACGGATACGCAGTATTTT. This encodes CTSSLGGTDTQYF.

This clonotype was seen only a few times. V usage is TRBV19 and J usage is TRBJ2-7; possible D gene TRBD1, 6 bases. Looked up from germline, CDR1 is LNHDA and CDR2 is SQIVND (reference sequence). The CDR3 covers 16 residues. V shed 5 bases and J shed 2 bases, with 19 bases lying between them. This CDR3 is CASSGVTGTAPYEQYF. DNA for the CDR3: TGTGCCAGTAGTGGAGTGACAGGCACTGCACCCTACGAGCAGTACTTC. Complete variable domain (other parts from reference TRBV19 and TRBJ2-7): DGGITQSPKYLFRKEGQNVTLSCEQNLNHDAMYWYRQDPGQGLRLIYYSQIVNDFQKGDIAEGYSVSREKKESFPLTVTSAQKNPTAFYLCASSGVTGTAPYEQYFGPGTRLTVT.

This clonotype was detected a few times. The chain couples TRBV20-1 to TRBJ2-7; 8 bases fit TRBD2. Germline-derived CDR1 and CDR2 are DFQATT and SNEGSKA (reference sequence). CDR3 size: 14 residues. V trimming: 3 bases; J trimming: 5 bases; junction bases outside the gene matches: 9. The CDR3 here is CSASRTSITHEQYV. CDR3 in DNA: TGCAGTGCTAGTAGGACTAGCATTACCCACGAGCAGTACGTC.

The V gene is TRBV15, the J gene TRBJ1-2, with no clear D. Germline V gene sequence: CDR1 LNHNV, CDR2 YYDKDF (reference sequence). The length of the CDR3 is 14 residues. With 2 bases removed from V and 1 base from J, the gap between germline ends came to 8 bases. CDR3 region: CATSRPDGNYGYTF. The CDR3 nucleotides read TGTGCCACCAGCAGACCGGACGGTAACTATGGCTACACCTTC.

There are a few counts of this clonotype. V is TRBV29-1 and J is TRBJ2-4; D possibly corresponds to TRBD1 (5 bases). There are 15 residues in the CDR3. Trimming stripped 4 bases from V and 0 bases from J, with 13 bases between. Germline loops: CDR1 SQVTM, CDR2 ANQGSEA. Written as DNA, the CDR3 is TGCAGCGTTGTGGGCAGGGCCCTAGCCAAAAACATTCAGTACTTC. Translation: CSVVGRALAKNIQYF.